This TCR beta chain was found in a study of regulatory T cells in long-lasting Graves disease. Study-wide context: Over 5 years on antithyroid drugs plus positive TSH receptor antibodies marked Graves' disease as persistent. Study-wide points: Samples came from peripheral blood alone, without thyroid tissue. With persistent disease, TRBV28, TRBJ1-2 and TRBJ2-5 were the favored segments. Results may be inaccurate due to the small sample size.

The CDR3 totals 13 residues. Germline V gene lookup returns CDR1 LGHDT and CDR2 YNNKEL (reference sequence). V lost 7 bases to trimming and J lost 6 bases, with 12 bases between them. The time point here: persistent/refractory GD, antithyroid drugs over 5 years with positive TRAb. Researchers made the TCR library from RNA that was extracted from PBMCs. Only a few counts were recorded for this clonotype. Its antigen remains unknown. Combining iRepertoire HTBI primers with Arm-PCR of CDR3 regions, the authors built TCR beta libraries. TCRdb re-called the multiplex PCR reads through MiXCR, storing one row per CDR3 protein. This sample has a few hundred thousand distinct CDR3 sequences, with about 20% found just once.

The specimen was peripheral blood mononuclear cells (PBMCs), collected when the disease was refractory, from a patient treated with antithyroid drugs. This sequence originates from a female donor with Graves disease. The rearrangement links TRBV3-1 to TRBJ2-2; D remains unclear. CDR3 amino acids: CASTELRSGELFF. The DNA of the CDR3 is TGTGCCAGCACCGAACTGCGCTCCGGGGAGCTGTTTTTT.